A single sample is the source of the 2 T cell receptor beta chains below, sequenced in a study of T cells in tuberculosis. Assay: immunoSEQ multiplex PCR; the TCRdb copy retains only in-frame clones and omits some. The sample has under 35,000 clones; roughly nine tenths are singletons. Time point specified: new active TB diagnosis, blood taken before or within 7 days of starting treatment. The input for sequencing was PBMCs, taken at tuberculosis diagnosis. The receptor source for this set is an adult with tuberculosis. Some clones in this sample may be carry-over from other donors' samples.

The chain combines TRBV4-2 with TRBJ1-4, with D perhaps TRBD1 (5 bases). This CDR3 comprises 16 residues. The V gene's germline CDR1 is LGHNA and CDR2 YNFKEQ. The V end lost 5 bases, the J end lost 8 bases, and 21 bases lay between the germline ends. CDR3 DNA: TGTGCCAGCAGCGGAAATGTTGGGGGGGATAGAGAAAAACTGTTTTTT. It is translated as CASSGNVGGDREKLFF.

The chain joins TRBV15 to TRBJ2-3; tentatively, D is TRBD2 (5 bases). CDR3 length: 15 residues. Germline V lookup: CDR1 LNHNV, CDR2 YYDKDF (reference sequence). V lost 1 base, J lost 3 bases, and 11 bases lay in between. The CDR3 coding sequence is TGTGCCACCAGCAGAGGGGGAGTTAGTACAGATACGCAGTATTTT. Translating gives CATSRGGVSTDTQYF.